The 25 T cell receptor beta chains in this list originate from one sample, sequenced in a study of T-cell memory formation after mild COVID-19. Via MiXCR, TCRdb re-called the 5' RACE reads, giving one row per CDR3 protein. The sample has approximately 430,000 distinct CDR3 sequences, under 25% seen once; the top ten hold about 12%. The source material was PBMCs or a T cell subset sorted from them (not recorded which). These receptors all stem from an adult woman who had mild COVID-19 (a few samples of this study predate the infection). Cell type and time point are not known.

The gene calls are TRBV20-1 and TRBJ2-7; D is uncertain. Trimming took off 3 bases at V and 7 bases at J, with 16 bases between the two ends. The CDR3 has 13 amino acids. The V gene's germline CDR1 is DFQATT and CDR2 SNEGSKA (reference sequence). The CDR3 protein is CSASFIGLGEQYF. The CDR3 DNA reads TGCAGTGCTAGTTTTATTGGTCTAGGGGAGCAGTACTTC.

The chain recombines TRBV9 with TRBJ2-4, with TRBD1 identical over 7 bases. The CDR3 length is 14 residues. In germline, CDR1 is SGDLS, CDR2 YYNGEE. Trimming took 7 bases from V and 8 from J; bases not matched to a gene: 12. This chain's CDR3 is CASGSQGLADIQYF. DNA of the CDR3: TGTGCCAGCGGCTCACAGGGGCTGGCGGACATTCAGTACTTC.

Only a few counts were recorded for this clonotype. This sequence joins TRBV18 and TRBJ2-7; weak D call: TRBD1 (5 bases). The V end lost 0 bases, the J end lost 3 bases, and 12 bases lay between the germline ends. The CDR3 spans 15 residues. Germline CDR1 is KGHSH and CDR2 is LQKENI. The DNA of the CDR3 is TGTGCCAGCTCACCACCGGCTGGGGCGAGCTACGAGCAGTACTTC. Protein: CASSPPAGASYEQYF.

This rearrangement joins TRBV7-3 to TRBJ2-1, with D maybe TRBD2 (5 bases). V was trimmed by 4 bases and J by 5 bases, leaving 12 bases between them. CDR1 is SGHTA, CDR2 FQGTGA, per germline. CDR3 length: 14 amino acids. The CDR3 coding sequence is TGTGCCAGCAGCTCCCTAGGAGGTGACAATGAGCAGTTCTTC. Amino acid sequence: CASSSLGGDNEQFF.

The V call is TRBV12-3 or TRBV12-4, the J call TRBJ1-1, with 7 positions matching TRBD1. This CDR3 comprises 15 residues. V dropped 2 bases and J dropped 5; count of bases not matched to a gene: 8. The DNA for the CDR3 is TGTGCCAGCAGTTTACTGGGCAGGGGGGGGACTGAAGCTTTCTTT. It is translated as CASSLLGRGGTEAFF.

The table lists this clonotype with many counts. The J gene is TRBJ2-6, the V gene TRBV20-1; D may be TRBD1 (5 bases). Trimming left V 7 bases short and J 4 bases short, with 11 bases between. Germline V gene sequence: CDR1 DFQATT, CDR2 SNEGSKA (reference sequence). The CDR3 runs 13 residues. CDR3 bases: TGCAGTGGTAGGGGCTCAGGGGCCAACGTCCTGACTTTC. This sequence encodes CSGRGSGANVLTF.

The chain combines TRBV3-1 with TRBJ1-4; TRBD1 might be the D (5 bases). Germline V CDR1 and CDR2: LGHDT, YNNKEL (reference sequence). The germline V and J ends were trimmed by 2 bases and 8 bases, with 9 bases remaining between them. The CDR3 runs 13 residues. The CDR3 bases are TGTGCCAGCAGCCAAAGGGGTTCGGAAAAACTGTTTTTT. Translated: CASSQRGSEKLFF.

The V call is TRBV20-1, the J call TRBJ2-1; possible D gene TRBD2, 5 bases. The germline V gene has CDR1 DFQATT and CDR2 SNEGSKA (reference sequence). This CDR3 is 14 amino acids long. The V gene lost 2 bases and the J gene lost 8 bases, with 16 bases spanning the gap. The CDR3 DNA is TGCAGTGCTAGATGGAGCGGCCCCCGGGATGAGCAGTTCTTC. Amino acid sequence: CSARWSGPRDEQFF.

The chain combines TRBV12-3 or TRBV12-4 with TRBJ2-2; no reliable D call. Trimming took off 4 bases at V and 9 bases at J, with 18 bases between the two ends. The CDR3 extends over 15 amino acids. In nucleotides, the CDR3 is TGTGCCAGCAGTTCTGGTAAACGCTCGAGCCGGGAGCTGTTTTTT. The encoded protein is CASSSGKRSSRELFF.

The CDR3 DNA follows: TGTGCCAGCAGTGATAACAGGGTTGAAGCTTTCTTT. It yields the protein CASSDNRVEAFF. The V call is TRBV28, the J call TRBJ1-1; TRBD1 might be the D (6 bases). The germline V and J ends were trimmed by 5 bases and 7 bases, with 11 bases remaining between them. Germline V lookup: CDR1 MDHEN, CDR2 SYDVKM. The CDR3 totals 12 residues.

This clonotype occurred a few times. CDR3 coding DNA: TGCGCCAGCAGCTTGACAGGGCCCCAGTCCTACGAGCAGTACTTC. As protein: CASSLTGPQSYEQYF. The chain links TRBV5-1 to TRBJ2-7; the D gene is possibly TRBD1 (6 bases). Germline CDR1 reads SGHRS; CDR2 reads YFSETQ. This CDR3 comprises 15 residues. Trimming removed 1 base from V and 1 base from J, with 12 bases in between.

The chain joins TRBV7-6 to TRBJ2-5, with TRBD2 matching 14 bases. CDR1 is SGHVS, CDR2 FNYEAQ, per germline. J gave up 5 bases and V 4 bases, and 3 bases lay outside the gene matches. The CDR3 contains 15 residues. CDR3 sequence: CASSSGLAGDETQYF. CDR3 bases: TGTGCCAGCAGCTCGGGACTAGCGGGAGATGAGACCCAGTACTTC.

V usage is TRBV7-9 and J usage is TRBJ2-1, with a possible D match to TRBD1 (5 bases). The CDR3 totals 14 residues. Trimming shortened V by 7 bases and J by 8 bases, and 18 bases separated the two germline ends. The germline gives CDR1 SEHNR, CDR2 FQNEAQ (reference sequence). The DNA for the CDR3 is TGTGCCAGCAACCCGATGCAGGGTGTGGATGAGCAGTTCTTC. It encodes CASNPMQGVDEQFF.

The chain carries TRBV7-8 and TRBJ1-2; D is uncertain. The CDR3 has 13 amino acids. Germline CDR1 SGHVS, CDR2 FQNEAQ. Trimming removed 0 bases at V and 7 bases at J, with 9 bases between. CDR3 in DNA: TGTGCCAGCAGCTTAGCAGGGTCCGGTGGCTACACCTTC. Amino acid sequence: CASSLAGSGGYTF.

The V call is TRBV12-3 or TRBV12-4, the J call TRBJ1-2; D is perhaps TRBD1 (6 bases). The length of the CDR3 is 13 residues. V shed 4 bases and J shed 6 bases, with 12 bases lying between them. In nucleotides, the CDR3 is TGTGCCAGCAGTTCCGACAGGCCGGATGGCTACACCTTC. Protein sequence: CASSSDRPDGYTF.

The chain joins TRBV20-1 to TRBJ1-6; 7 nucleotides align to TRBD1. Germline CDR1 is DFQATT and CDR2 is SNEGSKA (reference sequence). The V segment lost 0 bases and the J segment 9 bases; nucleotides outside the gene matches: 14. The CDR3 runs to 17 residues. Here the CDR3 DNA reads TGCAGTGCTAGAGATCGGCCCCTCGACAGGGTGCCTTCACCCCTCCACTTT. Its protein is CSARDRPLDRVPSPLHF.

This clonotype occurred a few times. The J gene is TRBJ1-4, the V gene TRBV29-1; TRBD1 matches 9 bases. Germline assignment: CDR1 SQVTM and CDR2 ANQGSEA. The CDR3 covers 13 residues. The V gene end was trimmed by 7 bases and the J gene end by 8 bases; junction bases not matched to a gene: 8. For the CDR3, the DNA is TGCAGCGCCGCGGACAGGGGCGGGGAAAAACTGTTTTTT. This encodes CSAADRGGEKLFF.

This clonotype was seen only a few times. This chain connects TRBV6-2 or TRBV6-3 to TRBJ1-1, with 7 bases identical to TRBD1. CDR1 and CDR2 from the germline V gene are MNHEY and SVGEGT. J was trimmed by 11 bases and V by 6 bases; bases with no gene match: 12. The CDR3 consists of 13 residues. The CDR3 here is CASSIDRVQLAFF. DNA of the CDR3: TGTGCCAGCAGCATTGACAGGGTTCAATTGGCTTTCTTT.

This CDR3 is CASETGPGAQPQHF. The CDR3 nucleotides are TGTGCCAGCGAGACAGGGCCCGGGGCGCAGCCCCAGCATTTT. The J gene is TRBJ1-5, the V gene TRBV2; 7 bases agree with TRBD1. Germline values: CDR1 SNHLY, CDR2 FYNNEI. CDR3 length equals 14 residues. The trim removed 8 bases at V and 7 bases at J, leaving 11 bases unmatched. Using reference TRBV2 and TRBJ1-5 for the parts outside the CDR3, the full variable domain is EPEVTQTPSHQVTQMGQEVILRCVPISNHLYFYWYRQILGQKVEFLVSFYNNEISEKSEIFDDQFSVERPDGSNFTLKIRSTKLEDSAMYFCASETGPGAQPQHFGDGTRLSIL.

This clonotype was observed a few times. The rearrangement joins TRBV27 to TRBJ2-7; a weak D match, TRBD1 (6 bases). The length of the CDR3 is 11 residues. V was pared by 8 bases and J by 7 bases, with 12 bases between. CDR1 and CDR2 from the germline V gene are MNHEY and SMNVEV (reference sequence). The chain's CDR3 is CASGVTGEQYF. The CDR3 DNA sequence: TGTGCCAGCGGGGTAACAGGGGAGCAGTACTTC.

The chain recombines TRBV6-2 or TRBV6-3 with TRBJ2-7; D gene ambiguous. The V end lost 6 bases, the J end lost 4 bases, and 16 bases lay between the germline ends. Germline CDR1 reads MNHEY; CDR2 reads SVGEGT. The CDR3 covers 14 residues. The CDR3 reads CASRYRVVSYEQYF. Here the CDR3 DNA reads TGTGCCAGCAGGTACCGGGTAGTCTCGTACGAGCAGTACTTC.

This sequence joins TRBV5-1 and TRBJ2-4; possibly TRBD1 or TRBD2 for D (5 bases each). The ends were cut back, 4 bases at V and 8 bases at J, with 13 bases in the middle. The germline CDR1 and CDR2 sequences are SGHRS and YFSETQ. This CDR3 has 13 amino acids. In DNA, the CDR3 is TGCGCCAGCAGCCCCGGGACCTGGGACATTCAGTACTTC. It yields the protein CASSPGTWDIQYF.

The chain employs TRBV30 and TRBJ2-3; 7 bases align to TRBD2. The V gene's germline CDR1 is GTSNPN and CDR2 SVGIG (reference sequence). V lost 4 bases, J lost 0 bases, and 1 base stayed unmatched. The length of the CDR3 is 13 residues. CDR3 sequence reads: CAWKAGSTDTQYF. The CDR3 DNA sequence: TGTGCCTGGAAAGCGGGGAGCACAGATACGCAGTATTTT. Combining the CDR3 with reference TRBV30 and TRBJ2-3 gives the whole variable domain SQTIHQWPATLVQPVGSPLSLECTVEGTSNPNLYWYRQAAGRGLQLLFYSVGIGQISSEVPQNLSASRPQDRQFILSSKKLLLSDSGFYLCAWKAGSTDTQYFGPGTRLTVL.

The chain carries TRBV9 and TRBJ2-1, with 9 bases identical to TRBD2. CDR1 is SGDLS, CDR2 YYNGEE, per germline. The trim removed 3 bases at V and 8 bases at J, leaving 12 bases unmatched. The CDR3 totals 16 residues. The DNA for the CDR3 is TGTGCCAGCAGCGCCAGTAGTGCTAGCGGGATCGATGAGCAGTTCTTC. As protein: CASSASSASGIDEQFF.

The V and J genes are TRBV11-2 and TRBJ2-7; no firm D call. Germline V gene data show CDR1 as SGHAT and CDR2 as FQNNGV. This CDR3 has 14 residues. The V end was cut by 3 bases, the J end by 1 base, with 10 bases between. The CDR3 sequence: CASSFVDSSYEQYF. The CDR3 region has the DNA TGTGCCAGCAGCTTTGTAGACTCATCCTACGAGCAGTACTTC.